The source of this TCR beta chain is a study of regulatory T cells in long-lasting Graves disease. Study at large: Patients newly diagnosed with Graves' had been on antithyroid drugs for under 3 months.

A note on this clonotype: A much larger clonotype is one base distant, so this may be a read error.

Researchers made TCR beta libraries by using iRepertoire HTBI primers and running Arm-PCR on CDR3 regions. Via MiXCR, TCRdb re-called the multiplex PCR reads, giving one row per CDR3 protein. The table has approximately 440,000 distinct CDR3 sequences, around 15% seen once. The CDR3 is 18 amino acids. CDR1 is SGHDN and CDR2 is FVKESK in the germline V gene. Time point described: newly diagnosed GD, antithyroid drugs for less than 3 months. Isolated PBMC RNA provided the starting material for the TCR library. Patients met American Thyroid Association criteria for Graves' disease. This sample was shared with a second study, whose subject was T cells in Graves' hyperthyroidism and ophthalmopathy. As that study records: An absence of ophthalmopathy progression within 18 months meant stable Graves' hyperthyroidism.

The chain uses TRBV14 and TRBJ2-5; TRBD2 aligns across 10 bases. This clonotype was sampled from a man aged 40-49 years with Graves disease. The starting material was peripheral blood mononuclear cells (PBMCs), obtained at new diagnosis, from a patient treated with antithyroid drugs. The CDR3 DNA reads as TGTGCCAGCAGCCAAGAAAGAGGACTAGCGGTCCTCCAAGAGACCCGGTACTTC. It codes for CASSQERGLAVLQETRYF.